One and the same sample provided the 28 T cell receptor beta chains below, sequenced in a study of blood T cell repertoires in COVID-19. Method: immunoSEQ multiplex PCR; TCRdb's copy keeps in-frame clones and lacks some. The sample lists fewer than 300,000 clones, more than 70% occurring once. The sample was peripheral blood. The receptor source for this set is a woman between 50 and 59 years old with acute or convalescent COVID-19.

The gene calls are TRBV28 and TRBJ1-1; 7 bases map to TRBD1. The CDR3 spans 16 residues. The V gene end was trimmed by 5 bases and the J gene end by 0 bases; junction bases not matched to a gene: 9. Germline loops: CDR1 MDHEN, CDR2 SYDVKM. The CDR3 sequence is CASSPGTEYMNTEAFF. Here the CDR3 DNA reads TGTGCCAGCAGTCCCGGGACAGAGTACATGAACACTGAAGCTTTCTTT.

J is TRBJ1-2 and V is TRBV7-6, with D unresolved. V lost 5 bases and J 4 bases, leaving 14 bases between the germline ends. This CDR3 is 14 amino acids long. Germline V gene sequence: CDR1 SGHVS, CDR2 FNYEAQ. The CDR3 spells CASSRGTGFYGYTF. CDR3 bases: TGTGCCAGCAGCCGAGGCACTGGGTTCTATGGCTACACCTTC.

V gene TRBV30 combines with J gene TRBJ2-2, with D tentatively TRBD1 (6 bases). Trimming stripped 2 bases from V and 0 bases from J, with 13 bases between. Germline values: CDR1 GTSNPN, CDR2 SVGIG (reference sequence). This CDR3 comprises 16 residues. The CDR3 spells CAWSKLGAANTGELFF. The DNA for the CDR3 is TGTGCCTGGAGTAAACTGGGGGCCGCGAACACCGGGGAGCTGTTTTTT.

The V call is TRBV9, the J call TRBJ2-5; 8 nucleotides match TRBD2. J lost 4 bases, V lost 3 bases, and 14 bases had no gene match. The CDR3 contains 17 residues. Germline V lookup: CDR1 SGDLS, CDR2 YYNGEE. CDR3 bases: TGTGCCAGCAGCGCATCCACTATAGCGGGACCGTCAGAGACCCAGTACTTC. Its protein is CASSASTIAGPSETQYF.

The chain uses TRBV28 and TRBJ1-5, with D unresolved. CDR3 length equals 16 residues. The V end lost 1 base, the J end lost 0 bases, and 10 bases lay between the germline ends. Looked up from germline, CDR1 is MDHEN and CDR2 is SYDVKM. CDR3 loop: CASSLLVSYSNQPQHF. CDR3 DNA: TGTGCCAGCAGTTTATTGGTAAGCTATAGCAATCAGCCCCAGCATTTT. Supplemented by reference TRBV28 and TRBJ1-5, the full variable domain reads DVKVTQSSRYLVKRTGEKVFLECVQDMDHENMFWYRQDPGLGLRLIYFSYDVKMKEKGDIPEGYSVSREKKERFSLILESASTNQTSMYLCASSLLVSYSNQPQHFGDGTRLSIL.

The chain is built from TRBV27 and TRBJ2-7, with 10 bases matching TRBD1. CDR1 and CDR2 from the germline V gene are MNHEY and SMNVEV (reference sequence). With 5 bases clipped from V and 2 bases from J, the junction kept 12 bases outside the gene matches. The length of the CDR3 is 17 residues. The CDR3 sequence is CASSPDTGTGAAYEQYF. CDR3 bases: TGTGCCAGCAGTCCCGATACCGGGACAGGGGCAGCCTACGAGCAGTACTTC.

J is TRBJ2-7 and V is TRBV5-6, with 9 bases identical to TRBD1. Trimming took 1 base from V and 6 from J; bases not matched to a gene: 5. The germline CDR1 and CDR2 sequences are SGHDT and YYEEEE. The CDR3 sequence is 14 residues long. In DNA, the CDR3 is TGTGCCAGCAGCTTGAACAGGGGGCTCGGCGAGCAGTACTTC. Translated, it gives CASSLNRGLGEQYF.

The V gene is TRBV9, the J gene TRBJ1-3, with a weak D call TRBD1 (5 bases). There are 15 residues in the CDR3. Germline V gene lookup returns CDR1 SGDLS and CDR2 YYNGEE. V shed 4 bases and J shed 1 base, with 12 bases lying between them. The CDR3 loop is CASSPGGNSGNTIYF. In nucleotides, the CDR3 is TGTGCCAGCAGCCCTGGGGGGAATTCTGGAAACACCATATATTTT.

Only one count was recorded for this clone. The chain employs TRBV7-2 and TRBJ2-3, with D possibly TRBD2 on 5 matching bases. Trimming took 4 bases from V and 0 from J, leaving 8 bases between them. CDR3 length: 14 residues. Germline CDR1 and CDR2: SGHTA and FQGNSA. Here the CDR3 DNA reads TGTGCCAGCAGCTCCCGGGGAAGCACAGATACGCAGTATTTT. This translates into CASSSRGSTDTQYF.

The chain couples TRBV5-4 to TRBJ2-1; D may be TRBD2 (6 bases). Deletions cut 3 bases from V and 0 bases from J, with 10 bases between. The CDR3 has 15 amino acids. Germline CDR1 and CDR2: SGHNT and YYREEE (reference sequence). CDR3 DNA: TGTGCCAGCAGCTCGGGACTCACCTCCTACAATGAGCAGTTCTTC. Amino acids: CASSSGLTSYNEQFF. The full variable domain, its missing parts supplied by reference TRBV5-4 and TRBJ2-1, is ETGVTQSPTHLIKTRGQQVTLRCSSQSGHNTVSWYQQALGQGPQFIFQYYREEENGRGNFPPRFSGLQFPNYSSELNVNALELDDSALYLCASSSGLTSYNEQFFGPGTRLTVL.

The CDR3 spells CASSQGLARTFSTDTQYF. In nucleotides, the CDR3 is TGTGCCAGCAGCCAGGGACTAGCACGAACCTTTAGCACAGATACGCAGTATTTT. The V and J genes are TRBV3-1 (or the pseudogene TRBV3-2) and TRBJ2-3, with 9 bases matching TRBD2. Germline loops: CDR1 LGHDT, CDR2 YNNKEL (reference sequence). The CDR3 totals 18 residues. J gave up 0 bases and V 3 bases, and 10 bases lay outside the gene matches.

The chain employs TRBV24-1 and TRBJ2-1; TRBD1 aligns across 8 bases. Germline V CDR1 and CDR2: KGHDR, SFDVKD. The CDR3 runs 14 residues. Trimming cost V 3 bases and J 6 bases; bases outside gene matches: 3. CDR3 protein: CATSDRTGLNEQFF. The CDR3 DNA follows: TGTGCCACCAGTGATAGGACAGGGCTCAATGAGCAGTTCTTC.

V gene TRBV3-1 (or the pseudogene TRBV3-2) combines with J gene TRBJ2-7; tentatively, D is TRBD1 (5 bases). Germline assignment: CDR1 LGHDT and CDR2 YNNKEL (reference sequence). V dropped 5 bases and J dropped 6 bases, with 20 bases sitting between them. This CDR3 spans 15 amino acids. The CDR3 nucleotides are TGTGCCAGCAGCGCTGGTCGGGCAGGGATAGGCGAGCAGTACTTC. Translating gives CASSAGRAGIGEQYF.

DNA for the CDR3: TGTGCCAGCGGGGGGGTTAGCTCTGGAAACACCATATATTTT. Amino acid sequence: CASGGVSSGNTIYF. This sequence joins TRBV25-1 and TRBJ1-3; a weak D match, TRBD1 (5 bases). The V end lost 8 bases, the J end lost 0 bases, and 11 bases lay between the germline ends. The CDR3 extends over 14 amino acids. Germline V gene sequence: CDR1 MGHDK, CDR2 SYGVNS.

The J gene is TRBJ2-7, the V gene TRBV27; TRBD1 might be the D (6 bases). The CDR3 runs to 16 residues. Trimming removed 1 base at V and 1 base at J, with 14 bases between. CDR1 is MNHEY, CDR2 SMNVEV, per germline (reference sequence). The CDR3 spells CASSLFQAGVSYEQYF. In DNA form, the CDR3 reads TGTGCCAGCAGTTTATTCCAGGCAGGGGTATCCTACGAGCAGTACTTC.

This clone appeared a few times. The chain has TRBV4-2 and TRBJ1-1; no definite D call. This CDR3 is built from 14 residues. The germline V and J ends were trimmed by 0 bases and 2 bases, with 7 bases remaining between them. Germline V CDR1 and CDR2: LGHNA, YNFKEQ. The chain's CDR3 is CASSQDNRNTEAFF. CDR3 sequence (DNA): TGTGCCAGCAGCCAAGATAACAGAAACACTGAAGCTTTCTTT.

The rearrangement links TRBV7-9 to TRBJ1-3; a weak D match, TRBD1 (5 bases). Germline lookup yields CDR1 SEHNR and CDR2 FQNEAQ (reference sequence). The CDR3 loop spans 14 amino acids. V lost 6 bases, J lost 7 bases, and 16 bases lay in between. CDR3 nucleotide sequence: TGTGCCAGCAGACGGGACTGGGCGGAGAACACCATATATTTT. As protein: CASRRDWAENTIYF.

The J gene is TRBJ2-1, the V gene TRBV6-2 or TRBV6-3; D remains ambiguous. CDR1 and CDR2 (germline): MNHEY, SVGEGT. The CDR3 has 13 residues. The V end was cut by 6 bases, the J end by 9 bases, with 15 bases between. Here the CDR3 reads CASSTRREAEQFF. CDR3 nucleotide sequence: TGTGCCAGCAGCACCAGACGCGAGGCTGAGCAGTTCTTC.

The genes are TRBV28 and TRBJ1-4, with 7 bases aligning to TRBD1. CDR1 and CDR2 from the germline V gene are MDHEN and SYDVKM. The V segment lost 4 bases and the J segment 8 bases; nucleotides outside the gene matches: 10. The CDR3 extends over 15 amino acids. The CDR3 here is CASSSHGTDYEKLFF. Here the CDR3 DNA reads TGTGCCAGCAGTTCACACGGGACAGATTACGAAAAACTGTTTTTT.

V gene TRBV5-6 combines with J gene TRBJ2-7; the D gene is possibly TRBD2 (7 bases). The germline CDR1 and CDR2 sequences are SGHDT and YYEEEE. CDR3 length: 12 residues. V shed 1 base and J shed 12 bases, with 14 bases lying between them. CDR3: CASSLSGRGWYF. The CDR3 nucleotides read TGTGCCAGCAGCTTGAGTGGGAGGGGGTGGTACTTC.

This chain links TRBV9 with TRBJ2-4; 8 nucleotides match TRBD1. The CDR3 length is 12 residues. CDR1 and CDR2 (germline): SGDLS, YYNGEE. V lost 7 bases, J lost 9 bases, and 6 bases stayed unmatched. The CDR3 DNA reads TGTGCCAGCGCCCAGGGGGCCGGCATTCAGTACTTC. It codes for CASAQGAGIQYF.

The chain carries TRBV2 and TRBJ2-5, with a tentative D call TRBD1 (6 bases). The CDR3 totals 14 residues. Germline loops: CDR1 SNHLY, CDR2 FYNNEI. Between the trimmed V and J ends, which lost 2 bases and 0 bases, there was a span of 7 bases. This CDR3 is CASSENRDQETQYF. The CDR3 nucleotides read TGTGCCAGCAGTGAAAACAGGGACCAAGAGACCCAGTACTTC.

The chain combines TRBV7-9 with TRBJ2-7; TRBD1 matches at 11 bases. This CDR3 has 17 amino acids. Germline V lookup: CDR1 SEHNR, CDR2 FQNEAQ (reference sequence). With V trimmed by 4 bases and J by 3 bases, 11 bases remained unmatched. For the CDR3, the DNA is TGTGCCAGCAGCTCCTCCACCGGGACAGGGGGTGTCTACGAGCAGTACTTC. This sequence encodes CASSSSTGTGGVYEQYF.

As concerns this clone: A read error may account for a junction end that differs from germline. As DNA, the CDR3 is TGTGCCAGCAGCCAGGGATCAGGGGTCCAGGACTTC. Encoded protein: CASSQGSGVQDF. V and J are TRBV3-1 (or the pseudogene TRBV3-2) and TRBJ2-5; maybe TRBD1 (6 bases). CDR1 is LGHDT, CDR2 YNNKEL, per germline (reference sequence). The CDR3 runs to 12 residues.

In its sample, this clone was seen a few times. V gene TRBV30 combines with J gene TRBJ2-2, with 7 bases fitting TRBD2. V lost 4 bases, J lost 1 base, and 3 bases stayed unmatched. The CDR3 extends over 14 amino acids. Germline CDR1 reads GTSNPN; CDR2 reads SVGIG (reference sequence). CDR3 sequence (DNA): TGTGCCTGGACCCCGGGGGGGAACACCGGGGAGCTGTTTTTT. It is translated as CAWTPGGNTGELFF.

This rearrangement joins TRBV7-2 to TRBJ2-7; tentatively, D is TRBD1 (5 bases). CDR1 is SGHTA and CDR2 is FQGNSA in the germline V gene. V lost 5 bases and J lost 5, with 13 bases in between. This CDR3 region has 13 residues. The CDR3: CASSPRTTHEQYF. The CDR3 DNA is TGTGCCAGCAGCCCCCGGACAACCCACGAGCAGTACTTC.

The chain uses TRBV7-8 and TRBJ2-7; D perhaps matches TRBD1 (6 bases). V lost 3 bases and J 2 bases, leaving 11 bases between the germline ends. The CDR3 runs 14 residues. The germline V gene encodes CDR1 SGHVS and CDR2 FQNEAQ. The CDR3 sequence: CASSLDRSTYEQYF. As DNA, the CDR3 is TGTGCCAGCAGCTTGGACAGATCGACCTACGAGCAGTACTTC. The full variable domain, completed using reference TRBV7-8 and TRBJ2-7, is GAGVSQSPRYKVAKRGQDVALRCDPISGHVSLFWYQQALGQGPEFLTYFQNEAQLDKSGLPSDRFFAERPEGSVSTLKIQRTQQEDSAVYLCASSLDRSTYEQYFGPGTRLTVT.

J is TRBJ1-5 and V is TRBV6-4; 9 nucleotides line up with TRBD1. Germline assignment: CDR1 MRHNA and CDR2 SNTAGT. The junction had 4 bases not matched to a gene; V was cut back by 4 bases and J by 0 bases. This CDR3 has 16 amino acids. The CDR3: CASSARDRVSNQPQHF. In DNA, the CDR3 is TGTGCCAGCAGTGCCCGGGACAGGGTTAGCAATCAGCCCCAGCATTTT.